This TCR beta chain came from a study of beta chain features in type 1 diabetes (dated 2018 in TCRdb). Turning to the overall study: Patients and healthy donors did not differ in mean age, gender distribution, total cell number or subset yield. A total of roughly 100 million sorted cells were examined across all samples, and the number of cells per subset was strongly correlated with RNA yield. The study compared the TCRB repertoires of sorted circulating CD4+ T cell subsets in recently diagnosed type 1 diabetes patients with those in matched healthy donors. Regulatory and stem cell-like memory subsets were obtained from only 8 patients and about eight healthy donors, while naive and central memory subsets were obtained from all 30 or so donors. What the research found in general, with its limitations: At VDJ recombination sites, type 1 diabetes patients had fewer insertions and more deleted nucleotides, which implies abnormalities in thymic rearrangement. Shorter templates might have been favored by PCR, but patient and control samples were amplified and corrected together, so both groups would have been affected equally by any skew. HLA sub-analyses involved small numbers of individuals, so any influence of HLA type on TCRB rearrangement remained unresolved. Because cDNA was sequenced instead of genomic DNA, activated cells with high expression could be over-represented, although the groups did not differ in activation or CD3 levels. In all four CD4+ subsets, TCRB CDR3 length was moderately but significantly shorter in type 1 diabetes patients. The naive, central memory and regulatory TCRB repertoires appeared to resemble one another more closely among patients than among healthy donors.

Notes on this clone: The antigen this receptor binds is unknown. No much larger clone is present one base from it, and per-base qualities are unavailable.

Each donor gave one peripheral blood draw, around 100 mL on average, collected into heparinised tubes. A BD FACSAria II was used to sort naive, central memory, regulatory and stem cell-like memory CD4+ T cells with a panel that included CD45RO, CCR7, CD25, CD127, CD95 and CD27. All sorted populations exceeded 98% purity. PBMCs were isolated immediately by Lymphoprep density gradient centrifugation and stained directly without culture. So that batch effects would be minimized, each experiment stained and sorted samples in pairs, pairing one healthy donor with one patient. All of the isolated RNA was reverse transcribed with the High Capacity cDNA Reverse Transcription Kit, so expressed TCRB transcripts were sequenced. Deep immunoSEQ sequencing was applied to naive, central memory and regulatory T cell samples, giving an average of roughly 3.5 million total reads per sample. Sorted cells were lysed in RLT buffer and RNA was extracted with DNase-treated RNeasy Micro or Mini kits, depending on cell number. To prevent cross-contamination, every cell subset was processed on its own, while patient and healthy donor samples were processed together. The immunoSEQ multiplex PCR was used to amplify TCRB sequences from cDNA, generating 87-bp fragments that spanned the CDR3 region. Amplicons were sequenced on the Illumina HiSeq platform. As for the authors' bioinformatics: Synthetic template baselines were used to correct PCR bias computationally, reads within Hamming distance 2 were collapsed, and singletons that could not be merged were discarded. Reads were aligned against IMGT to assign V, D and J genes, CDR3 length and insertions or deletions at six rearrangement sites. Within each subset, clonotype counts were normalized to sorted cell number, and only after that were true diversity and Gini coefficients computed with the tcR R package. The overlap coefficient, calculated on TCRB nucleotide sequences, was used to measure repertoire sharing. Out-of-frame TCRB sequences from naive cells were analyzed to stand in for the pre-selection repertoire. In TCRdb, the immuneACCESS table is reduced to in-frame sequences with V and J assigned. These tables do not hold every clone; where another copy was compared, an unresolved V gene accounts for under half, and the others remain unexplained. V, J and clone size were drawn from that table, and D and trimming were deduced from the DNA. This sample comprises about 400,000 clones, over 10% of them detected only once. The ten largest clones represent about 0.01% of the sample.

Source material: naive CD4+ T cells from blood. The sample's cell subset or site label, decoded: true naive CD4+ T cells. The source is a young woman with type 1 diabetes.

The sequenced DNA is TGTGCCAGCAGCGTAGCCGGTGATGAGCAGTTCTTC. Its amino acids are CASSVAGDEQFF. The rearranged segments are TRBV9 and TRBJ2-1, with no confident D gene call. According to the germline V gene, CDR1 reads SGDLS and CDR2 reads YYNGEE. The CDR3 covers 12 residues, taking in both the cysteine and the phenylalanine. Only the CDR3 part of the read is kept: 36 bases, read in frame from the first base. V loses 0 bases, J loses 8 bases, and the germline ends lie 6 bases apart.